These T cell receptor beta chains were read from a single sample in a study of TIL therapy for anti-PD-1-resistant metastatic lung cancer. Sequenced by immunoSEQ multiplex PCR; TCRdb stores in-frame clones only, minus some. The sample lists some 5,200 clones, around 60% occurring once. This specimen consisted of tumor tissue, obtained at baseline. The receptors shown here come from a man between 65 and 79 years old with non-small cell lung cancer. Both conserved end residues are part of each CDR3. D genes are given only for firm matches. Where a row states a size, it is once, few, many or the class of an expanded clone; other rows omit it.

v_call: TRBV29-1
d_call: NA
j_call: TRBJ2-7
clone_size: few
cdr3_aa: CSVEVLYSYEQYF
cdr3_nt: TGCAGCGTTGAAGTTTTGTACTCCTACGAGCAGTACTTC

v_call: TRBV7-6
d_call: TRBD2
j_call: TRBJ2-1
clone_size: NA
cdr3_aa: CASSLGSGTSGQFF
cdr3_nt: TGTGCCAGCAGCTTAGGATCCGGGACTAGTGGGCAGTTCTTC

v_call: TRBV6-6
d_call: TRBD1
j_call: TRBJ2-7
clone_size: NA
cdr3_aa: CASSRQGLGEQYF
cdr3_nt: TGTGCCAGCAGTCGACAGGGATTGGGGGAGCAGTACTTC

v_call: TRBV5-4
d_call: TRBD2
j_call: TRBJ2-5
clone_size: NA
cdr3_aa: CASSASGGEETQYF
cdr3_nt: TGTGCCAGCAGCGCATCTGGGGGGGAAGAGACCCAGTACTTC

v_call: TRBV29-1
d_call: NA
j_call: TRBJ1-2
clone_size: few
cdr3_aa: CSVVGYTETNYGYTF
cdr3_nt: TGCAGCGTTGTTGGGTACACCGAAACTAACTATGGCTACACCTTC

v_call: TRBV18
d_call: NA
j_call: TRBJ2-5
clone_size: NA
cdr3_aa: CASSPGRAPETQYF
cdr3_nt: TGTGCCAGCTCACCAGGGCGGGCCCCAGAGACCCAGTACTTC

v_call: TRBV7-9
d_call: NA
j_call: TRBJ1-3
clone_size: NA
cdr3_aa: CASSFQGNTIYF
cdr3_nt: TGTGCCAGCAGCTTTCAGGGTAACACCATATATTTT

v_call: TRBV4-2
d_call: TRBD1
j_call: TRBJ2-3
clone_size: NA
cdr3_aa: CASSQEQGQGADTQYF
cdr3_nt: TGTGCCAGCAGCCAAGAACAGGGACAGGGGGCAGATACGCAGTATTTT

v_call: TRBV19
d_call: TRBD1
j_call: TRBJ1-2
clone_size: few
cdr3_aa: CASRPTGGNYGYTF
cdr3_nt: TGTGCCAGTAGGCCGACAGGGGGGAACTATGGCTACACCTTC

v_call: TRBV28
d_call: NA
j_call: TRBJ1-1
clone_size: NA
cdr3_aa: CASSLIKGAEAFF
cdr3_nt: TGTGCCAGCAGTTTAATAAAAGGGGCTGAAGCTTTCTTT

v_call: TRBV5-6
d_call: TRBD1
j_call: TRBJ1-5
clone_size: few
cdr3_aa: CASSHGTGKQPQHF
cdr3_nt: TGTGCCAGCAGCCACGGGACAGGGAAGCAGCCCCAGCATTTT

v_call: TRBV21-1
d_call: NA
j_call: TRBJ1-3
clone_size: NA
cdr3_aa: CASSKAAKCSGNTIYF
cdr3_nt: TGTGCCAGCAGCAAAGCGGCGAAATGCTCTGGAAACACCATATATTTT

v_call: TRBV28
d_call: NA
j_call: TRBJ2-1
clone_size: NA
cdr3_aa: CASSNAGSYNEQFF
cdr3_nt: TGTGCCAGCAGCAACGCAGGCTCCTACAATGAGCAGTTCTTC

v_call: TRBV14
d_call: NA
j_call: TRBJ1-2
clone_size: NA
cdr3_aa: CASSQVGSSASYGYTF
cdr3_nt: TGTGCCAGCAGCCAAGTGGGCAGCAGCGCCTCATATGGCTACACCTTC

v_call: TRBV29-1
d_call: TRBD1
j_call: TRBJ1-5
clone_size: few
cdr3_aa: CSTWTGEGQPQHF
cdr3_nt: TGCAGCACCTGGACAGGGGAAGGTCAGCCCCAGCATTTT

v_call: TRBV6-5
d_call: NA
j_call: TRBJ1-1
clone_size: NA
cdr3_aa: CASRPTTGWDTEAFF
cdr3_nt: TGTGCCAGCAGACCGACAACAGGGTGGGACACTGAAGCTTTCTTT

v_call: TRBV5-1
d_call: NA
j_call: TRBJ2-7
clone_size: few
cdr3_aa: CASSFLYEQYF
cdr3_nt: TGCGCCAGCAGCTTCCTCTACGAGCAGTACTTC

v_call: TRBV28
d_call: NA
j_call: TRBJ2-2
clone_size: once
cdr3_aa: CASSLIGNSAGELFF
cdr3_nt: TGTGCCAGCAGTTTAATAGGCAATTCGGCCGGGGAGCTGTTTTTT

v_call: TRBV5-4
d_call: NA
j_call: TRBJ2-3
clone_size: NA
cdr3_aa: CASSAEALAPSTDTQYF
cdr3_nt: TGTGCCAGCAGCGCGGAGGCGCTAGCTCCTAGCACAGATACGCAGTATTTT

v_call: TRBV9
d_call: NA
j_call: TRBJ2-5
clone_size: NA
cdr3_aa: CASSVGQKVETQYF
cdr3_nt: TGTGCCAGCAGCGTAGGACAAAAGGTAGAGACCCAGTACTTC

v_call: TRBV20-1
d_call: NA
j_call: TRBJ2-3
clone_size: NA
cdr3_aa: CSATIGGTQYF
cdr3_nt: TGCAGTGCTACCATAGGGGGTACGCAGTATTTT

v_call: TRBV28
d_call: NA
j_call: TRBJ1-5
clone_size: once
cdr3_aa: CASSGVTGTYSNQPQHF
cdr3_nt: TGTGCCAGCAGTGGTGTTACAGGGACTTATAGCAATCAGCCCCAGCATTTT

v_call: TRBV19
d_call: TRBD1
j_call: TRBJ1-4
clone_size: NA
cdr3_aa: CASSRKTGGLATNEKLFF
cdr3_nt: TGTGCCAGTAGTCGAAAGACAGGGGGCCTTGCAACTAATGAAAAACTGTTTTTT

v_call: TRBV5-1
d_call: NA
j_call: TRBJ2-7
clone_size: few
cdr3_aa: CASRPWEMSYEQYF
cdr3_nt: TGCGCCAGCAGACCCTGGGAGATGTCCTACGAGCAGTACTTC

v_call: TRBV2
d_call: TRBD1
j_call: TRBJ2-3
clone_size: NA
cdr3_aa: CANLGTGVADTQYF
cdr3_nt: TGTGCCAACTTAGGGACAGGGGTAGCAGATACGCAGTATTTT

v_call: TRBV5-4
d_call: NA
j_call: TRBJ2-3
clone_size: NA
cdr3_aa: CASSEGGRKTDTQYF
cdr3_nt: TGTGCCAGCTCCGAGGGGGGGAGGAAGACAGATACGCAGTATTTT

v_call: TRBV4-3
d_call: TRBD1
j_call: TRBJ1-6
clone_size: NA
cdr3_aa: CASSQYGQGNSPLHF
cdr3_nt: TGCGCCAGCAGCCAATACGGACAGGGGAATTCACCCCTCCACTTT

v_call: TRBV18
d_call: NA
j_call: TRBJ2-7
clone_size: NA
cdr3_aa: CASSRGALTYEQYF
cdr3_nt: TGTGCCAGCTCACGGGGGGCCCTTACCTACGAGCAGTACTTC

v_call: TRBV19
d_call: NA
j_call: TRBJ1-2
clone_size: NA
cdr3_aa: CASMGQTNYGYTF
cdr3_nt: TGTGCCAGTATGGGCCAGACAAACTATGGCTACACCTTC

v_call: TRBV5-1
d_call: NA
j_call: TRBJ2-3
clone_size: few
cdr3_aa: CASSLTGPREQGDTQYF
cdr3_nt: TGCGCCAGCAGCCTGACAGGTCCTCGCGAGCAAGGAGATACGCAGTATTTT

v_call: TRBV4-1
d_call: NA
j_call: TRBJ2-3
clone_size: NA
cdr3_aa: CASSQDPGASTDTQYF
cdr3_nt: TGCGCCAGCAGCCAAGATCCCGGGGCTAGCACAGATACGCAGTATTTT

v_call: TRBV2
d_call: NA
j_call: TRBJ1-4
clone_size: few
cdr3_aa: CASHRGGNEKLFF
cdr3_nt: TGTGCCAGCCACCGGGGAGGTAATGAAAAACTGTTTTTT

v_call: TRBV5-6
d_call: TRBD2
j_call: TRBJ2-7
clone_size: few
cdr3_aa: CASRRLAESSYEQYF
cdr3_nt: TGTGCCAGCAGGCGGCTAGCGGAAAGCTCCTACGAGCAGTACTTC

v_call: TRBV18
d_call: NA
j_call: TRBJ1-2
clone_size: few
cdr3_aa: CASSTLGVRGQSHGYTF
cdr3_nt: TGTGCCAGCTCAACCTTAGGAGTCCGGGGGCAAAGTCATGGCTACACCTTC

v_call: TRBV6-4
d_call: TRBD2
j_call: TRBJ2-2
clone_size: NA
cdr3_aa: CASSDRQREKGNTGELFF
cdr3_nt: TGTGCCAGCAGTGATCGGCAGCGGGAGAAGGGGAACACCGGGGAGCTGTTTTTT

v_call: TRBV29-1
d_call: NA
j_call: TRBJ1-4
clone_size: NA
cdr3_aa: CSVHDREKLFF
cdr3_nt: TGCAGCGTTCACGACAGGGAAAAACTGTTTTTT

v_call: TRBV7-9
d_call: TRBD1
j_call: TRBJ2-7
clone_size: NA
cdr3_aa: CASSYTDRGRYEQYF
cdr3_nt: TGTGCCAGCAGCTACACCGACAGGGGAAGGTACGAGCAGTACTTC

v_call: TRBV6-1
d_call: TRBD2
j_call: TRBJ2-7
clone_size: NA
cdr3_aa: CASSGGLAYEQYF
cdr3_nt: TGTGCCAGCAGTGGGGGACTAGCCTACGAGCAGTACTTC

v_call: TRBV7-9
d_call: TRBD1
j_call: TRBJ1-6
clone_size: NA
cdr3_aa: CASSSGTGKYNSPLHF
cdr3_nt: TGTGCCAGCAGCTCCGGGACAGGGAAATATAATTCACCCCTCCACTTT

v_call: TRBV5-1
d_call: NA
j_call: TRBJ2-5
clone_size: NA
cdr3_aa: CASSLARPEETQYF
cdr3_nt: TGCGCCAGCAGCTTGGCCCGGCCAGAGGAGACCCAGTACTTC

v_call: TRBV28
d_call: TRBD2
j_call: TRBJ2-7
clone_size: NA
cdr3_aa: CASLSGTSGRALRTYEQYF
cdr3_nt: TGTGCCAGCTTATCCGGGACTAGCGGGAGGGCCCTGCGAACCTACGAGCAGTACTTC

v_call: TRBV7-2
d_call: NA
j_call: TRBJ2-7
clone_size: once
cdr3_aa: CASSLDPRQKIKQYF
cdr3_nt: TGTGCCAGCAGCTTAGATCCGAGACAGAAGATCAAGCAGTACTTC

v_call: TRBV5-6
d_call: NA
j_call: TRBJ2-3
clone_size: NA
cdr3_aa: CASSLRALGTDTQYF
cdr3_nt: TGTGCCAGCAGCTTGAGGGCGCTTGGCACAGATACGCAGTATTTT

v_call: TRBV7-2
d_call: NA
j_call: TRBJ1-4
clone_size: NA
cdr3_aa: CASSPWGGREKLFF
cdr3_nt: TGTGCCAGCAGCCCCTGGGGCGGCCGGGAAAAACTGTTTTTT

v_call: TRBV4-1
d_call: NA
j_call: TRBJ2-5
clone_size: NA
cdr3_aa: CASSQSTSIQETQYF
cdr3_nt: TGCGCCAGCAGCCAAAGTACGAGTATTCAAGAGACCCAGTACTTC

v_call: TRBV30
d_call: NA
j_call: TRBJ1-1
clone_size: few
cdr3_aa: CAWTQGITEAFF
cdr3_nt: TGTGCCTGGACACAGGGAATCACTGAAGCTTTCTTT

v_call: TRBV27
d_call: TRBD1
j_call: TRBJ2-2
clone_size: few
cdr3_aa: CASTPGDRFTGELFF
cdr3_nt: TGTGCCAGCACCCCCGGGGACAGGTTCACCGGGGAGCTGTTTTTT

v_call: TRBV7-2
d_call: NA
j_call: TRBJ1-2
clone_size: few
cdr3_aa: CASSFVGGVRAGYTF
cdr3_nt: TGTGCCAGCAGCTTCGTTGGGGGGGTGCGGGCTGGCTACACCTTC

v_call: TRBV5-6
d_call: TRBD2
j_call: TRBJ2-7
clone_size: NA
cdr3_aa: CASGGTSGRMGYEQYF
cdr3_nt: TGTGCCAGCGGCGGGACTAGCGGGAGAATGGGCTACGAGCAGTACTTC

v_call: TRBV6-5
d_call: NA
j_call: TRBJ2-5
clone_size: NA
cdr3_aa: CASSSLGSAETQYF
cdr3_nt: TGTGCCAGCAGTTCTTTAGGGTCGGCAGAGACCCAGTACTTC

v_call: TRBV19
d_call: NA
j_call: TRBJ2-2
clone_size: once
cdr3_aa: CASRGQGVSSGGLTGELFF
cdr3_nt: TGTGCCAGTAGGGGACAGGGGGTTTCTAGCGGGGGACTCACCGGGGAGCTGTTTTTT

v_call: TRBV9
d_call: NA
j_call: TRBJ2-7
clone_size: NA
cdr3_aa: CASSVGIWGEQYF
cdr3_nt: TGTGCCAGCAGCGTCGGGATTTGGGGGGAGCAGTACTTC

v_call: TRBV7-2
d_call: NA
j_call: TRBJ2-1
clone_size: NA
cdr3_aa: CASSLGWNEQFF
cdr3_nt: TGTGCCAGCAGCTTAGGCTGGAATGAGCAGTTCTTC

v_call: TRBV18
d_call: NA
j_call: TRBJ2-3
clone_size: NA
cdr3_aa: CASSPPGNTDTQYF
cdr3_nt: TGTGCCAGCTCACCACCTGGGAACACAGATACGCAGTATTTT